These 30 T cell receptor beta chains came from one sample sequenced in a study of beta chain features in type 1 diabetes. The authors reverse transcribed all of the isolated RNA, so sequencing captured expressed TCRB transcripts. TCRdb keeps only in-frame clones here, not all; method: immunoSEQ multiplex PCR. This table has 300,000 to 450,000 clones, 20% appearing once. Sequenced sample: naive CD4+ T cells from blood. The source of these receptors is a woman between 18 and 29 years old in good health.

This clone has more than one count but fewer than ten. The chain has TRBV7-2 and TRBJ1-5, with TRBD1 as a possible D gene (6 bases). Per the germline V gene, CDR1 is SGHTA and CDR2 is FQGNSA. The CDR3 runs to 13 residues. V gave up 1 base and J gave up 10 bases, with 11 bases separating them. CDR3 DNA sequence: TGTGCCAGCAGCTTAGGAGAGGGGGATCCCCAGCATTTT. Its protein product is CASSLGEGDPQHF. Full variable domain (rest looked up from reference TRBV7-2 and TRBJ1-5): GAGVSQSPSNKVTEKGKDVELRCDPISGHTALYWYRQSLGQGLEFLIYFQGNSAPDKSGLPSDRFSAERTGGSVSTLTIQRTQQEDSAVYLCASSLGEGDPQHFGDGTRLSIL.

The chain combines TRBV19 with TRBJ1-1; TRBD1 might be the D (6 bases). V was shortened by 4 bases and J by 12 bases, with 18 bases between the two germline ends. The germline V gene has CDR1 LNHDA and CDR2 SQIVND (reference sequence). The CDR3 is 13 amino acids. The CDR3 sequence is CASSSRQAGGPFF. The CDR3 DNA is TGTGCCAGTAGTAGCCGACAGGCGGGTGGTCCTTTCTTT.

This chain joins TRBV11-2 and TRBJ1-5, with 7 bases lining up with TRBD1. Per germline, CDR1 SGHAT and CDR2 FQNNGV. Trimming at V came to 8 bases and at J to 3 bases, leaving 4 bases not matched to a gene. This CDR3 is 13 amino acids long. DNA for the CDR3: TGTGCCAGCGCGACAGGGACCAATCAGCCCCAGCATTTT. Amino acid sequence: CASATGTNQPQHF.

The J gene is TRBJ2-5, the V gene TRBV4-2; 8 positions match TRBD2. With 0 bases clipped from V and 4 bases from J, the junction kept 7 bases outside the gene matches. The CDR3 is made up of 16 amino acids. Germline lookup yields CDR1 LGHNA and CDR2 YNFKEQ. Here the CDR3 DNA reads TGTGCCAGCAGCCAAGATCGGTCGAGCGGGAGAGAGACCCAGTACTTC. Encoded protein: CASSQDRSSGRETQYF.

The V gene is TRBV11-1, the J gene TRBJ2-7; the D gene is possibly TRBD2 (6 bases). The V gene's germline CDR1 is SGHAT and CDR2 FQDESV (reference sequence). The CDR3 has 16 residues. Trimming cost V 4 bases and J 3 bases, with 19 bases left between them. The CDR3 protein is CASSSRDPPPIYEQYF. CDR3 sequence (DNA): TGTGCCAGCAGCTCGCGGGACCCTCCCCCAATCTACGAGCAGTACTTC.

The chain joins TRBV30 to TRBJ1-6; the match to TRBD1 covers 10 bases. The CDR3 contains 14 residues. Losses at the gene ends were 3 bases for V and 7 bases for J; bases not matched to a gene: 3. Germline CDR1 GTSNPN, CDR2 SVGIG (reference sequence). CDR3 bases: TGTGCCTGGAGCGAGGGACAGGGGAATTCACCCCTCCACTTT. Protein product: CAWSEGQGNSPLHF.

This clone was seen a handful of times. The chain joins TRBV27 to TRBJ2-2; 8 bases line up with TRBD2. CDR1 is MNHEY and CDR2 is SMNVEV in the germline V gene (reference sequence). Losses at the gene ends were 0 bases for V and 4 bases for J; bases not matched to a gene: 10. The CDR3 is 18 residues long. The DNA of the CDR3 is TGTGCCAGCAGTTTATCCCTTGGGCGAGCGGGAGCCACCGGGGAGCTGTTTTTT. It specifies CASSLSLGRAGATGELFF.

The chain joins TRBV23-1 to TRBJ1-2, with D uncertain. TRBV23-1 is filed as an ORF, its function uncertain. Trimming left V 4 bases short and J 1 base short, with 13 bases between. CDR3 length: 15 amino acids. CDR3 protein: CASSPVVGSNYGYTF. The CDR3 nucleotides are TGCGCCAGCAGTCCGGTGGTAGGGAGTAACTATGGCTACACCTTC.

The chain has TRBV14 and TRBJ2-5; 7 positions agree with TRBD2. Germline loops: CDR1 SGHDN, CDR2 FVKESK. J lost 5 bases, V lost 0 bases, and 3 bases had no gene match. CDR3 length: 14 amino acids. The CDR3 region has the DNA TGTGCCAGCAGCCAAGACAACGGGAGGGAGACCCAGTACTTC. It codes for CASSQDNGRETQYF.

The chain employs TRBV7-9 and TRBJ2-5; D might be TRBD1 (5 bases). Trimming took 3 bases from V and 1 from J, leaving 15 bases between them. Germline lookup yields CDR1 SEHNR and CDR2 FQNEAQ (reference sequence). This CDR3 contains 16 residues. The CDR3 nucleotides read TGTGCCAGCAGCTTCAGGGCCTCGACTCTCCAAGAGACCCAGTACTTC. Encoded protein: CASSFRASTLQETQYF. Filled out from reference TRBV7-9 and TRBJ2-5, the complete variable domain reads DTGVSQNPRHKITKRGQNVTFRCDPISEHNRLYWYRQTLGQGPEFLTYFQNEAQLEKSRLLSDRFSAERPKGSFSTLEIQRTEQGDSAMYLCASSFRASTLQETQYFGPGTRLLVL.

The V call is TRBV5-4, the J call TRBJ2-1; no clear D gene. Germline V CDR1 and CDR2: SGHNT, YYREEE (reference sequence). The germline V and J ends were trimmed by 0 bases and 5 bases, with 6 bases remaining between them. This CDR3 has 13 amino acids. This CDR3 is CASSLVQNNEQFF. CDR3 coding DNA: TGTGCCAGCAGCTTGGTCCAAAACAATGAGCAGTTCTTC.

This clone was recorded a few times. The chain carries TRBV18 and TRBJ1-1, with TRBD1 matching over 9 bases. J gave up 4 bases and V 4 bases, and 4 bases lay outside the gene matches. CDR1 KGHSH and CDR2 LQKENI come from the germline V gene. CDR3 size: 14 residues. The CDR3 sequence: CASSQGTGTTEAFF. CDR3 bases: TGTGCCAGCTCACAGGGGACAGGGACCACTGAAGCTTTCTTT.

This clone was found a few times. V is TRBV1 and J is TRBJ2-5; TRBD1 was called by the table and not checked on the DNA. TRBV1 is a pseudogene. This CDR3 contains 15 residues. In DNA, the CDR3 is TGCACCAGCAGCCAAGATCAGGGGTCAGGAGAGACCCAGTACTTC. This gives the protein CTSSQDQGSGETQYF.

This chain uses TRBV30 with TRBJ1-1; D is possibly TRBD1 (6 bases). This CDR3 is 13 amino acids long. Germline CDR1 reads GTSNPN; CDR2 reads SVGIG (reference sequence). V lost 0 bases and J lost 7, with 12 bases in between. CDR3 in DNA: TGTGCCTGGAGTGTATGGGGCAGGGGTGAAGCTTTCTTT. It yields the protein CAWSVWGRGEAFF.

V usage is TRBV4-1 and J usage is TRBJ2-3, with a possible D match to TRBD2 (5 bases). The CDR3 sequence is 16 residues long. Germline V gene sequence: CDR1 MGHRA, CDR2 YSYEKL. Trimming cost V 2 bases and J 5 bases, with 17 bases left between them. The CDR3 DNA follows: TGCGCCAGCAGCCAACCCCGGGAAGGTTTGGTAGATACGCAGTATTTT. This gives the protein CASSQPREGLVDTQYF.

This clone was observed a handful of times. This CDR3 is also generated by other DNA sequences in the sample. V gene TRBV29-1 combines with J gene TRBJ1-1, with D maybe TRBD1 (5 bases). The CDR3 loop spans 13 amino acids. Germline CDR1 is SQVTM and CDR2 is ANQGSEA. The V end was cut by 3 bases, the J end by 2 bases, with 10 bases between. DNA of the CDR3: TGCAGCGTTGAGAGGCAGGGCAACACTGAAGCTTTCTTT. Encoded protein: CSVERQGNTEAFF.

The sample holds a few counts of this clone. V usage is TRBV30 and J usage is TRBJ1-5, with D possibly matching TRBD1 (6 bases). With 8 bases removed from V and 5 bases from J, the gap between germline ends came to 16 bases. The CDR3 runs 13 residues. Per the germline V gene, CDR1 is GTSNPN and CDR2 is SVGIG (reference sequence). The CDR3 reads CASSTGMDQPQHF. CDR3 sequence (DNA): TGTGCCAGTAGTACAGGGATGGATCAGCCCCAGCATTTT.

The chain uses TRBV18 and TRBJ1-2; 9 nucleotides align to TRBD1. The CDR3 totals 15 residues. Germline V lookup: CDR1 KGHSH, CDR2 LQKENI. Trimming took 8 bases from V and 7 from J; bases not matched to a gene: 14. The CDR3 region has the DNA TGTGCCAGCACCAACCGGGACAGGGCACATTTTGGCTACACCTTC. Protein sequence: CASTNRDRAHFGYTF.

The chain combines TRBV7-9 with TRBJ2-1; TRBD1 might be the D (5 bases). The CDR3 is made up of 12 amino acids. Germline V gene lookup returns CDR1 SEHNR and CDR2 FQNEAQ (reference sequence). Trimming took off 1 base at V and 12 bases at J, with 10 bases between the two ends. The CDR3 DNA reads TGTGCCAGCAGCTTAGTCCTCACAGGGCAGTTCTTC. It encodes CASSLVLTGQFF.

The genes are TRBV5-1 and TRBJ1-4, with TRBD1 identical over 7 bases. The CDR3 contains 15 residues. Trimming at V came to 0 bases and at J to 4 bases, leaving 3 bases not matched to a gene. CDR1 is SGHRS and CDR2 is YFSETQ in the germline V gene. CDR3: CASSLGGQVNEKLFF. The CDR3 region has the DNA TGCGCCAGCAGCTTGGGCGGACAGGTTAATGAAAAACTGTTTTTT.

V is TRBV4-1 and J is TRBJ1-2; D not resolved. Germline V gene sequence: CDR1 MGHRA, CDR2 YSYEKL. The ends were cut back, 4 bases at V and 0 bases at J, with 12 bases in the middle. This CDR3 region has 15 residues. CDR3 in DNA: TGCGCCAGCAGCCGGTACAGCCTCGCTAACTATGGCTACACCTTC. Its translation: CASSRYSLANYGYTF.

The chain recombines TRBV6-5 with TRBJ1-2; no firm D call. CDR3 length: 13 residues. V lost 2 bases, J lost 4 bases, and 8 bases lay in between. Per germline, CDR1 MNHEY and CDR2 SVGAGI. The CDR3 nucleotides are TGTGCCAGCAGTTACCGCGTTGGCTATGGCTACACCTTC. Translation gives CASSYRVGYGYTF.

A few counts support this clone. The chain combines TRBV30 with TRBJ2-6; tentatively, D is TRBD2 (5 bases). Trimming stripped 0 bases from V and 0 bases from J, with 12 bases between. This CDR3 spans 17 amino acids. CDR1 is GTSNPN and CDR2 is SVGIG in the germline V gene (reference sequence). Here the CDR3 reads CAWSVLWESSGANVLTF. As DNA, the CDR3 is TGTGCCTGGAGTGTACTCTGGGAGTCCTCTGGGGCCAACGTCCTGACTTTC. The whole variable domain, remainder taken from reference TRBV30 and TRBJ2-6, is SQTIHQWPATLVQPVGSPLSLECTVEGTSNPNLYWYRQAAGRGLQLLFYSVGIGQISSEVPQNLSASRPQDRQFILSSKKLLLSDSGFYLCAWSVLWESSGANVLTFGAGSRLTVL.

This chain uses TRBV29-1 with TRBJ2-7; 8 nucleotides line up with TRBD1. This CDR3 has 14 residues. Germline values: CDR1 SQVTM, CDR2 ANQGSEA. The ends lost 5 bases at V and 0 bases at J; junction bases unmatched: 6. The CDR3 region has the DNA TGCAGCGTTAGGGGGACAGGACCCTCCTACGAGCAGTACTTC. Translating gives CSVRGTGPSYEQYF.

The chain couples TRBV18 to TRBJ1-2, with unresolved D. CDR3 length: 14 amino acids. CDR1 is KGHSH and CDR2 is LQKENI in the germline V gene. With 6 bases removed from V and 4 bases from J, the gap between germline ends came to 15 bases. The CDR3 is CASSPRRDSYGYTF. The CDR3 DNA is TGTGCCAGCTCCCCCCGGAGAGACTCCTATGGCTACACCTTC.

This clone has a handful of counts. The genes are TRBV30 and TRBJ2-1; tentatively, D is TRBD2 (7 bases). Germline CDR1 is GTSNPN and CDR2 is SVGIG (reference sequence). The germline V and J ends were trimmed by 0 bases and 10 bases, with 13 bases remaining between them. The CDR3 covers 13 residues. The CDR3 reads CAWSVQGSGEQFF. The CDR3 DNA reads TGTGCCTGGAGTGTACAGGGTAGCGGGGAGCAGTTCTTC.

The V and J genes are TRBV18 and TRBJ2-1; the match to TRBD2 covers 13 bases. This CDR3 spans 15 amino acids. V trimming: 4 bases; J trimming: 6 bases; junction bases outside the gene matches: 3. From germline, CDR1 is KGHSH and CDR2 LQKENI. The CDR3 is CASSQGLAGSNEQFF. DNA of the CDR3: TGTGCCAGCTCACAGGGACTAGCGGGAAGCAATGAGCAGTTCTTC.

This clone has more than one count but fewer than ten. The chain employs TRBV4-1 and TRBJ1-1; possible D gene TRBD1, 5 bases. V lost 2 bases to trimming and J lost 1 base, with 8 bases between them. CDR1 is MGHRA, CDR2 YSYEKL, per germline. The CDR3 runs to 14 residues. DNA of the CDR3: TGCGCCAGCAGCCAACAGGGCCGGAACACTGAAGCTTTCTTT. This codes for CASSQQGRNTEAFF.

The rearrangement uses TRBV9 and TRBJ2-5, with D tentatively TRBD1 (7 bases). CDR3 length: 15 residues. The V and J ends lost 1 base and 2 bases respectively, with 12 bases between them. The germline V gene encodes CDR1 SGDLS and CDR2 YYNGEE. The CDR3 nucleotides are TGTGCCAGCAGCGTATCCTCAGGGGGGCAAGAGACCCAGTACTTC. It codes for CASSVSSGGQETQYF.

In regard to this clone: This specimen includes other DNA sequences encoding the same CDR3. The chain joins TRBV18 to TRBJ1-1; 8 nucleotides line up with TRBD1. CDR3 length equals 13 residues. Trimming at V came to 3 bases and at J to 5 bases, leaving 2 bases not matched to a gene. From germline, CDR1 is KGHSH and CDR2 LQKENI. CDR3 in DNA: TGTGCCAGCTCACCGGACAGGGATACTGAAGCTTTCTTT. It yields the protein CASSPDRDTEAFF. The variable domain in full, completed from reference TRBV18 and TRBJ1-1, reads NAGVMQNPRHLVRRRGQEARLRCSPMKGHSHVYWYRQLPEEGLKFMVYLQKENIIDESGMPKERFSAEFPKEGPSILRIQQVVRGDSAAYFCASSPDRDTEAFFGQGTRLTVV.